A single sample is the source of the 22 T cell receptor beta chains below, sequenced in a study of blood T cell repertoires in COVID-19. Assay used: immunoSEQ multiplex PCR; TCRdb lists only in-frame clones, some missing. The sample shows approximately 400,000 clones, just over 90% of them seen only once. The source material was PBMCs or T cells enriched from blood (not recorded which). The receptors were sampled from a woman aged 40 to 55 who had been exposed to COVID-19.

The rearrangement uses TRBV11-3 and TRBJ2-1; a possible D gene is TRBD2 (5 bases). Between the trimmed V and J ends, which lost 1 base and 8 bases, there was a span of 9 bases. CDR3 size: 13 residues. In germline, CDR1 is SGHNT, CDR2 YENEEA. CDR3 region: CASSLGLAYEQFF. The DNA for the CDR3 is TGTGCCAGCAGCTTAGGGCTAGCCTATGAGCAGTTCTTC. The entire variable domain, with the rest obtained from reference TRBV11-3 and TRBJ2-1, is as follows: EAGVVQSPRYKIIEKKQPVAFWCNPISGHNTLYWYLQNLGQGPELLIRYENEEAVDDSQLPKDRFSAERLKGVDSTLKIQPAELGDSAVYLCASSLGLAYEQFFGPGTRLTVL.

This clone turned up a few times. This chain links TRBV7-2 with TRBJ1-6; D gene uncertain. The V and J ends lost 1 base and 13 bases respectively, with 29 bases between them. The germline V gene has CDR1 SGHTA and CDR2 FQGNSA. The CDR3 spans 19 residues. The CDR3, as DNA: TGTGCCAGCAGCTTAGTAGCACTAACCTTACGCCCTCAGATCTCGCCCCTCCACTTT. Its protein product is CASSLVALTLRPQISPLHF.

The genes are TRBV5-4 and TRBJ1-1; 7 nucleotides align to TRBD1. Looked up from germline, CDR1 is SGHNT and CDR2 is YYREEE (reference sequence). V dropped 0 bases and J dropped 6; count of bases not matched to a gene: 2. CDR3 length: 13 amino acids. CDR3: CASSLVGGSEAFF. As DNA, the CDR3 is TGTGCCAGCAGCTTGGTAGGGGGCTCTGAAGCTTTCTTT.

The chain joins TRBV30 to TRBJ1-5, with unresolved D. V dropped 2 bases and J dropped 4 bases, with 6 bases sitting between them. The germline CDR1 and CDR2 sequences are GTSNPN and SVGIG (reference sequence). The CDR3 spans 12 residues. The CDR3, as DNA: TGTGCCTGGAGTAATCCTAATCAGCCCCAGCATTTT. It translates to CAWSNPNQPQHF.

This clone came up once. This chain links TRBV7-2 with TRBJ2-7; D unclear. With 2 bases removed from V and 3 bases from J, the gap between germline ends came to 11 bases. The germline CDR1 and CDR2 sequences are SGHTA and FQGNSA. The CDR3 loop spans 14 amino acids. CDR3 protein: CASSLSGKNYEQYF. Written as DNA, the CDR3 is TGTGCCAGCAGCTTATCAGGAAAAAACTACGAGCAGTACTTC.

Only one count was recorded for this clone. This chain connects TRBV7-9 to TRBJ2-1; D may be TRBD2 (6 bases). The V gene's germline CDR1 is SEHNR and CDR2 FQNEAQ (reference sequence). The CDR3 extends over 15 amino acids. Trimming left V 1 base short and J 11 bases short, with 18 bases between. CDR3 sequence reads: CASSLDTSRMGKQFF. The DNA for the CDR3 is TGTGCCAGCAGCTTAGATACTAGCAGGATGGGGAAGCAGTTCTTC.

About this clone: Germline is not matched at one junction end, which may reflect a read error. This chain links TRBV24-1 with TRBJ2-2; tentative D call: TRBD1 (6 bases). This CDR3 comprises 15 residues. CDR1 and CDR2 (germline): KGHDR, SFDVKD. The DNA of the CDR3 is TGTGCCACCGGTGAAACAGGGATAAACACCGGGGAGCTGTTTTTT. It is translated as CATGETGINTGELFF.

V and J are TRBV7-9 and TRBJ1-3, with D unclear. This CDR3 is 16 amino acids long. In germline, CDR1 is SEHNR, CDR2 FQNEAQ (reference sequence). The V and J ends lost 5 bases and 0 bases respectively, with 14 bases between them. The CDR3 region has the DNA TGTGCCAGCAGCCACGAGATAGTGAGCTCTGGAAACACCATATATTTT. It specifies CASSHEIVSSGNTIYF.

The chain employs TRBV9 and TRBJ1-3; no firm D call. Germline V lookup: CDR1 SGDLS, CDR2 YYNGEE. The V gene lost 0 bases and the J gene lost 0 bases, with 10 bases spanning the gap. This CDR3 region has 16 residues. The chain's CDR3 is CASSVVAGNSGNTIYF. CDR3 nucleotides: TGTGCCAGCAGCGTAGTGGCGGGAAACTCTGGAAACACCATATATTTT. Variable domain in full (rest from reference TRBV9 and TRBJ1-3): DSGVTQTPKHLITATGQRVTLRCSPRSGDLSVYWYQQSLDQGLQFLIQYYNGEERAKGNILERFSAQQFPDLHSELNLSSLELGDSALYFCASSVVAGNSGNTIYFGEGSWLTVV.

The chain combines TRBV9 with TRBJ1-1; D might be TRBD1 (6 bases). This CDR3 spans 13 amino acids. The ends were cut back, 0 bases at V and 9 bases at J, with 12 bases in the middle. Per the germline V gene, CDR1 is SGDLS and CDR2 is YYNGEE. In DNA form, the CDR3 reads TGTGCCAGCAGCGTAGCGACAGGTTACAAAGCTTTCTTT. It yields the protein CASSVATGYKAFF.

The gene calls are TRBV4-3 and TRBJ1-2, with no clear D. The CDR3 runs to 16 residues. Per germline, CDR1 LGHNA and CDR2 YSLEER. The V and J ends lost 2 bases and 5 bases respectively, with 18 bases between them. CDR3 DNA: TGCGCCAGCAGCCAAATGCGGGTGGCGGGCCGATATGGCTACACCTTC. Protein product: CASSQMRVAGRYGYTF.

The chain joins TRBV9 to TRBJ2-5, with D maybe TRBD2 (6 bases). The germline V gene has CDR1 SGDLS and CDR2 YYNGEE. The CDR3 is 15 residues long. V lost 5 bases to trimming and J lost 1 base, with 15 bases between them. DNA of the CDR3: TGTGCCAGCAGGCCGGGACTGTCCGGCCAAGAGACCCAGTACTTC. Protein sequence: CASRPGLSGQETQYF.

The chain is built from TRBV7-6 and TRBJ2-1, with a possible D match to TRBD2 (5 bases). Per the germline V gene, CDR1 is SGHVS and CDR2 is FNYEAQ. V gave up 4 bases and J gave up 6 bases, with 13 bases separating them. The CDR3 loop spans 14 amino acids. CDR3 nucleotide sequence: TGTGCCAGCAGCTCCCTGGACTCTCCCAATGAGCAGTTCTTC. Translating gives CASSSLDSPNEQFF.

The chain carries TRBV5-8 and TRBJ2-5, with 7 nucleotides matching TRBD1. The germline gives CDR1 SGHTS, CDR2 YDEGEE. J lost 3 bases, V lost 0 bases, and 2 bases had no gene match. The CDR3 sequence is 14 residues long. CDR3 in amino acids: CASSLGQGKETQYF. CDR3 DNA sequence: TGTGCCAGCAGCTTGGGACAGGGAAAAGAGACCCAGTACTTC.

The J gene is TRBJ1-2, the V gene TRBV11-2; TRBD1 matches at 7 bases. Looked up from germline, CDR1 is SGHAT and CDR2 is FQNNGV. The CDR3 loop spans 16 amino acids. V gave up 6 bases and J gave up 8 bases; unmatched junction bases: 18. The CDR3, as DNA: TGTGCCAGCAGTTTAAGGGGGCTCCCTCCAAGGGAAGGCTACACCTTC. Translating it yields CASSLRGLPPREGYTF.

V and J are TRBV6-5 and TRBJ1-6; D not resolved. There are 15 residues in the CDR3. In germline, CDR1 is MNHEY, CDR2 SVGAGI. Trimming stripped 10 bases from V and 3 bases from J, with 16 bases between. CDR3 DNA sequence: TGTGCCACAATGGGCACTGCGTTCTATAATTCACCCCTCCACTTT. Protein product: CATMGTAFYNSPLHF.

CDR3 sequence: CASSIQGLNTEAFF. The CDR3 nucleotides read TGTGCCAGCAGCATCCAGGGATTGAACACTGAAGCTTTCTTT. The chain is built from TRBV7-9 and TRBJ1-1; TRBD1 might be the D (5 bases). Germline V lookup: CDR1 SEHNR, CDR2 FQNEAQ (reference sequence). The CDR3 length is 14 residues. Trimming took off 5 bases at V and 0 bases at J, with 10 bases between the two ends.

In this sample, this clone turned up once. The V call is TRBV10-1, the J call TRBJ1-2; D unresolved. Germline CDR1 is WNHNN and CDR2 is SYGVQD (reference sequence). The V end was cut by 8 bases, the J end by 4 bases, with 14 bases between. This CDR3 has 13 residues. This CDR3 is CASAAVARYGYTF. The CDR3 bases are TGCGCCAGCGCCGCCGTAGCCCGCTATGGCTACACCTTC.

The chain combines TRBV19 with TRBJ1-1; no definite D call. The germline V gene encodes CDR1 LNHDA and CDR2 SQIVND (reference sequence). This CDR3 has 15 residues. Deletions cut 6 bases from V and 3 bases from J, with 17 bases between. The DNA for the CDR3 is TGTGCCAGTAGCCTAACCTTGCGGGTGTACACTGAAGCTTTCTTT. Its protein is CASSLTLRVYTEAFF.

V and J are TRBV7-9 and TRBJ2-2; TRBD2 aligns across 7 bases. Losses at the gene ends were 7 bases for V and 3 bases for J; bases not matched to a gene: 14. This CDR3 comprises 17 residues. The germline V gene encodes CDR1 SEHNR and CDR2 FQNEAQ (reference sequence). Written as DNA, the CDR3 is TGTGCCAGCATCCACCTGGGAGGGAGGGCCTACACCGGGGAGCTGTTTTTT. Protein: CASIHLGGRAYTGELFF.

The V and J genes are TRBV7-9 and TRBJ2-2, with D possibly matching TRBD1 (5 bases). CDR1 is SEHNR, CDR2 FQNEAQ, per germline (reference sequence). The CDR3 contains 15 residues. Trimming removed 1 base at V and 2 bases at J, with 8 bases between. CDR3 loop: CASSLGQPNTGELFF. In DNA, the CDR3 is TGTGCCAGCAGCTTAGGACAGCCCAACACCGGGGAGCTGTTTTTT. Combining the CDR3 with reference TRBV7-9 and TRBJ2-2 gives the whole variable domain DTGVSQNPRHKITKRGQNVTFRCDPISEHNRLYWYRQTLGQGPEFLTYFQNEAQLEKSRLLSDRFSAERPKGSFSTLEIQRTEQGDSAMYLCASSLGQPNTGELFFGEGSRLTVL.

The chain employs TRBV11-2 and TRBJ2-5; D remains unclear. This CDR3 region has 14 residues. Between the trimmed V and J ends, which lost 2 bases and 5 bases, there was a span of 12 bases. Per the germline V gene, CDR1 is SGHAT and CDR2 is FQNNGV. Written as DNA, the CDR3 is TGTGCCAGCAGCTTACCGGCGGCTGGGGAGACCCAGTACTTC. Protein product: CASSLPAAGETQYF. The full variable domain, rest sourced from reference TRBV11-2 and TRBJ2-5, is EAGVAQSPRYKIIEKRQSVAFWCNPISGHATLYWYQQILGQGPKLLIQFQNNGVVDDSQLPKDRFSAERLKGVDSTLKIQPAKLEDSAVYLCASSLPAAGETQYFGPGTRLLVL.